This TCR beta chain was recovered during a study of T cells after yellow fever vaccination. This clonotype was seen a few times. This CDR3 has 15 amino acids. Trimming removed 4 bases from V and 7 bases from J; junction bases left unmatched: 8. The V gene's germline CDR1 is SGHVS and CDR2 FQNEAQ. TCRdb independently ran MiXCR on the 5' RACE reads; one entry per CDR3 protein. Of more than 45,000 distinct CDR3 sequences in the sample, around 5.4% are singletons; the top ten hold 25% to 40%. Source: PBMCs, either bulk or a sorted T-cell subset (CD4+, CD8+, memory, or dextramer-sorted; not recorded which), taken on the day of the yellow fever booster vaccination. The chain links TRBV7-8 to TRBJ1-4; 8 bases match TRBD1. The TCR was taken from a man younger than 35 who received the YFV17D yellow fever vaccine. DNA of the CDR3: TGTGCCAGCAGCTCTTCAGGGGGCAGGATTGAAAAACTGTTTTTT. It yields the protein CASSSSGGRIEKLFF.